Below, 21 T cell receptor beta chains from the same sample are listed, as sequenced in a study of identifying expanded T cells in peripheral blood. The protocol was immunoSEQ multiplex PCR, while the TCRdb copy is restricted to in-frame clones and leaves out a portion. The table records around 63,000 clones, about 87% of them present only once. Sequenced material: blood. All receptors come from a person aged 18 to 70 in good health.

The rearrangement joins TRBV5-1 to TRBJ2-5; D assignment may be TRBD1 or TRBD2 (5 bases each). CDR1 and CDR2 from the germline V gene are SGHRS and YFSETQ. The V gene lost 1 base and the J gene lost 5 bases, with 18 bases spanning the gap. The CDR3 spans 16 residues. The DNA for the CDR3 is TGCGCCAGCAGCTTGAAGCGCCAGGGACCCTTGGAGACCCAGTACTTC. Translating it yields CASSLKRQGPLETQYF.

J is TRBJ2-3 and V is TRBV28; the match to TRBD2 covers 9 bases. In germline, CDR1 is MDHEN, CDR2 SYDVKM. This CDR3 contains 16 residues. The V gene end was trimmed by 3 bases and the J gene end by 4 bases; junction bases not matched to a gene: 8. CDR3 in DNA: TGTGCCAGCAGTTTTAGTGGCGGGAGGGCCGCAGATACGCAGTATTTT. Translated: CASSFSGGRAADTQYF.

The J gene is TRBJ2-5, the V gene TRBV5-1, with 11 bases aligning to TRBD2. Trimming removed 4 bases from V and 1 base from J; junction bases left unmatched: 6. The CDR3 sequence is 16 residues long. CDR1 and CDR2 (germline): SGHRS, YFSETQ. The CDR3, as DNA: TGCGCCAGCAGCGGGCCGGGACTAGCGGCCCAAGAGACCCAGTACTTC. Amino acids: CASSGPGLAAQETQYF.

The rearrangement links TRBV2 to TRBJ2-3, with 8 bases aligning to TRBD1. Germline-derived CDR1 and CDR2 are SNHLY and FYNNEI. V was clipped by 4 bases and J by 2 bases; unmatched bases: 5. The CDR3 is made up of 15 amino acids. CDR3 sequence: CASSGTGRITDTQYF. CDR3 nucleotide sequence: TGTGCCAGCAGTGGGACAGGGCGAATCACAGATACGCAGTATTTT.

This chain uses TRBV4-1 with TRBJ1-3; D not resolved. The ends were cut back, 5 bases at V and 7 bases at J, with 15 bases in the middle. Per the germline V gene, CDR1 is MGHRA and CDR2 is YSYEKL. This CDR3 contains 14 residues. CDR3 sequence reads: CASSNPGLGNTIYF. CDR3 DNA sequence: TGCGCCAGCAGCAACCCGGGTCTCGGGAACACCATATATTTT.

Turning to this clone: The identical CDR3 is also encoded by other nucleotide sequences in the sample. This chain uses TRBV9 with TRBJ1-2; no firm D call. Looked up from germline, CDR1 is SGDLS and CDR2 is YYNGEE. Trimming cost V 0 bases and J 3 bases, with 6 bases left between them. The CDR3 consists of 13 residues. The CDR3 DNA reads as TGTGCCAGCAGCGTAGAGGGTCACTATGGCTACACCTTC. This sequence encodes CASSVEGHYGYTF.

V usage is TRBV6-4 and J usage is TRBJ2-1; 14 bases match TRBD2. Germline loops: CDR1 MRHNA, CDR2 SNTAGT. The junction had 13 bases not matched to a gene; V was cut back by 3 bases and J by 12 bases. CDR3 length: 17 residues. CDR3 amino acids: CASSETMGTSGGPGQFF. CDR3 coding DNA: TGTGCCAGCAGTGAGACGATGGGGACTAGCGGGGGCCCGGGGCAGTTCTTC.

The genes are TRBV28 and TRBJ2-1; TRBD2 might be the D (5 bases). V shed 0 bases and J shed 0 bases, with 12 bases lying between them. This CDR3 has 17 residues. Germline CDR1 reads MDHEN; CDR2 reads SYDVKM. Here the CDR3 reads CASSLWRVGSSYNEQFF. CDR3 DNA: TGTGCCAGCAGTTTATGGAGGGTGGGTAGCTCCTACAATGAGCAGTTCTTC. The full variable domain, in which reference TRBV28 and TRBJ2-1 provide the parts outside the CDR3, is DVKVTQSSRYLVKRTGEKVFLECVQDMDHENMFWYRQDPGLGLRLIYFSYDVKMKEKGDIPEGYSVSREKKERFSLILESASTNQTSMYLCASSLWRVGSSYNEQFFGPGTRLTVL.

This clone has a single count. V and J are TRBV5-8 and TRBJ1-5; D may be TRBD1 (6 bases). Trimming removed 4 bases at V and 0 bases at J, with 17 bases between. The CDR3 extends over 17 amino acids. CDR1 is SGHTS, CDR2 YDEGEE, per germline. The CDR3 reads CASSLHGGGRSNQPQHF. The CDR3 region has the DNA TGTGCCAGCAGCCTTCACGGAGGGGGGCGTAGCAATCAGCCCCAGCATTTT.

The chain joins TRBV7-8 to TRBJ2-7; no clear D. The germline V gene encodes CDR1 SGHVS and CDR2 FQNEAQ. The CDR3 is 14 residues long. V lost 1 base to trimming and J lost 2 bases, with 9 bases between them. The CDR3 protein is CASSLVFGTYEQYF. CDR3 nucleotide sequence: TGTGCCAGCAGCTTAGTTTTTGGTACCTACGAGCAGTACTTC.

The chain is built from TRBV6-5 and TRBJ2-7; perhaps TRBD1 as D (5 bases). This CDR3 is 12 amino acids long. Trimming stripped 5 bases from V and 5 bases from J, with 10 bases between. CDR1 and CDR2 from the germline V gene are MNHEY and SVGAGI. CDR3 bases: TGTGCCAGCAGTAGGGGCCCCGACGAGCAGTACTTC. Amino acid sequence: CASSRGPDEQYF.

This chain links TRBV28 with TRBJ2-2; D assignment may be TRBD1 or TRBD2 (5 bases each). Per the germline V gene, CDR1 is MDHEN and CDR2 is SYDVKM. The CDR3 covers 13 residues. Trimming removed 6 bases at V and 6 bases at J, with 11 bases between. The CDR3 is CASRGVEAGELFF. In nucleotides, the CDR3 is TGTGCCAGCAGAGGGGTGGAGGCCGGGGAGCTGTTTTTT.

The CDR3 is CASRGSGSTDTQYF. The CDR3 nucleotides are TGCGCCAGCCGCGGGAGTGGGAGCACAGATACGCAGTATTTT. The chain carries TRBV5-1 and TRBJ2-3, with 7 positions matching TRBD2. The CDR3 is 14 residues long. Per germline, CDR1 SGHRS and CDR2 YFSETQ. With V trimmed by 7 bases and J by 0 bases, 5 bases remained unmatched.

CDR3 sequence: CASSLLQNSGNTIYF. The CDR3 DNA is TGTGCCAGCAGTTTACTACAGAACTCTGGAAACACCATATATTTT. The rearrangement uses TRBV28 and TRBJ1-3, with D uncertain. The CDR3 sequence is 15 residues long. From germline, CDR1 is MDHEN and CDR2 SYDVKM. V was pared by 2 bases and J by 0 bases, with 8 bases between.

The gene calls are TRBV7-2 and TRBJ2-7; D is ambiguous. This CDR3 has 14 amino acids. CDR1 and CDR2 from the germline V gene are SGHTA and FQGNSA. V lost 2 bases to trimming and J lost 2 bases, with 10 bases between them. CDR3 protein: CASSLRPGTYEQYF. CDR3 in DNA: TGTGCCAGCAGCTTAAGGCCTGGAACCTACGAGCAGTACTTC.

The CDR3 here is CASSRLGQGANYGYTF. In DNA form, the CDR3 reads TGTGCCAGCAGCCGACTGGGACAGGGAGCTAACTATGGCTACACCTTC. V and J are TRBV7-2 and TRBJ1-2, with TRBD1 matching 9 bases. Germline V gene lookup returns CDR1 SGHTA and CDR2 FQGNSA. CDR3 length: 16 amino acids. V gave up 5 bases and J gave up 0 bases; unmatched junction bases: 7. Complete variable domain (other parts from reference TRBV7-2 and TRBJ1-2): GAGVSQSPSNKVTEKGKDVELRCDPISGHTALYWYRQSLGQGLEFLIYFQGNSAPDKSGLPSDRFSAERTGGSVSTLTIQRTQQEDSAVYLCASSRLGQGANYGYTFGSGTRLTVV.

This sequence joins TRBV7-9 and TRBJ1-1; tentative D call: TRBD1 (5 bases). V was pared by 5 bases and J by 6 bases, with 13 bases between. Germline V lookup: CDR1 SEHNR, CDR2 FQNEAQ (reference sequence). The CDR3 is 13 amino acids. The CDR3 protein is CASSLDSRAEAFF. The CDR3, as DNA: TGTGCCAGCAGCCTTGACAGTAGAGCTGAAGCTTTCTTT.

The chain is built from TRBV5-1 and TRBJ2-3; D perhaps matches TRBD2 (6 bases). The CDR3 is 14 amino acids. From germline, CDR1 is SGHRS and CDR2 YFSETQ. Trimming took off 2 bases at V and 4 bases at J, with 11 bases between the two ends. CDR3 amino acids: CASSFGGVSDTQYF. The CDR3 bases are TGCGCCAGCAGCTTCGGAGGGGTGTCAGATACGCAGTATTTT. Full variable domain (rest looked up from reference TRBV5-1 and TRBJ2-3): KAGVTQTPRYLIKTRGQQVTLSCSPISGHRSVSWYQQTPGQGLQFLFEYFSETQRNKGNFPGRFSGRQFSNSRSEMNVSTLELGDSALYLCASSFGGVSDTQYFGPGTRLTVL.

The CDR3 DNA reads as TGTGCCAGCAGCTTGCTCCCTTCTAGGGGGGGCCTCACAGATACGCAGTATTTT. As protein: CASSLLPSRGGLTDTQYF. The rearrangement links TRBV13 to TRBJ2-3, with a possible D match to TRBD2 (7 bases). Germline loops: CDR1 PRHDT, CDR2 FYEKMQ (reference sequence). The CDR3 runs to 18 residues. V lost 3 bases and J 2 bases, leaving 21 bases between the germline ends.

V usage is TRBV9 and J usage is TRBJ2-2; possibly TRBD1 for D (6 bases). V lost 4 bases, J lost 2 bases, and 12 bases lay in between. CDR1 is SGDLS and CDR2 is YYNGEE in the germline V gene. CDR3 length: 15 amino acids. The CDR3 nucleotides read TGTGCCAGCAGCAAGGGACAACCTAACACCGGGGAGCTGTTTTTT. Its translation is CASSKGQPNTGELFF.

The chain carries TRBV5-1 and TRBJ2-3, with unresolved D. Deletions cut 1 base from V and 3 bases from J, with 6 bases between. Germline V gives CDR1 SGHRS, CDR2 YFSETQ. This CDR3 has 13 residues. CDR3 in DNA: TGCGCCAGCAGCTTGTCCGGGACAGATACGCAGTATTTT. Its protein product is CASSLSGTDTQYF.